One and the same sample provided the 30 T cell receptor beta chains below, sequenced in a study of blood T cells in healthy people across ages. Next came a second PCR, run for about 7 to 12 cycles, which used a sample-barcoded 5' primer along with a J-beta primer mix. TCRdb reprocessed the 5' RACE reads via MiXCR and lists one record per CDR3 protein. In the table there are around 940,000 distinct CDR3 sequences, just over 50% of which are singletons. The sample comprised blood. Receptor source: a woman in her sixties in good health.

This chain uses TRBV20-1 with TRBJ1-2; weak D call: TRBD1 (5 bases). The germline CDR1 and CDR2 sequences are DFQATT and SNEGSKA (reference sequence). V lost 6 bases and J 8 bases, leaving 19 bases between the germline ends. CDR3 size: 13 residues. The CDR3 spells CSAAPQGHPGYTF. The CDR3 DNA reads TGCAGTGCAGCTCCCCAGGGCCACCCAGGCTACACCTTC.

About this clonotype itself: This could be a read error, since a much larger clone is one nucleotide away. The V call is TRBV28, the J call TRBJ2-5; 8 bases are shared with TRBD1. Germline V gives CDR1 MDHEN, CDR2 SYDVKM. The CDR3 is 14 amino acids. The chain's CDR3 is CAGRIGQGQETQYF. In DNA, the CDR3 is TGTGCCGGCAGGATAGGACAGGGCCAAGAGACCCAGTACTTC. The entire variable domain, with the rest obtained from reference TRBV28 and TRBJ2-5, is as follows: DVKVTQSSRYLVKRTGEKVFLECVQDMDHENMFWYRQDPGLGLRLIYFSYDVKMKEKGDIPEGYSVSREKKERFSLILESASTNQTSMYLCAGRIGQGQETQYFGPGTRLLVL.

This clonotype was detected only a few times. The J gene is TRBJ1-2, the V gene TRBV7-2; D uncertain. Trimming pared 1 base from V and 1 base from J, leaving 10 bases between. Germline V gene lookup returns CDR1 SGHTA and CDR2 FQGNSA. This CDR3 has 15 residues. The CDR3 bases are TGTGCCAGCAGCTTAGTTGTCGGATTTAACTATGGCTACACCTTC. Amino acid sequence: CASSLVVGFNYGYTF.

The CDR3 sequence is CASSALRDGTHEQYF. The CDR3 coding sequence is TGTGCCAGCAGCGCCCTCCGGGACGGGACCCACGAGCAGTACTTC. The chain uses TRBV11-2 and TRBJ2-7; D is perhaps TRBD1 or TRBD2 (5 bases each). V lost 5 bases and J lost 5, with 19 bases in between. The germline CDR1 and CDR2 sequences are SGHAT and FQNNGV. CDR3 length equals 15 residues.

The CDR3 loop is CASRFSGQVAEQYF. CDR3 in DNA: TGTGCCAGCAGGTTTTCGGGACAGGTCGCCGAGCAGTACTTC. The rearrangement joins TRBV6-5 to TRBJ2-5; the match to TRBD1 covers 8 bases. The tail of the sequence fits TRBJ2-7 better, so the J call may be wrong. CDR1 and CDR2 (germline): MNHEY, SVGAGI. The CDR3 consists of 14 residues.

Only a few counts were recorded for this clonotype. V gene TRBV12-3 or TRBV12-4 combines with J gene TRBJ2-1, with 8 bases matching TRBD1. V gave up 3 bases and J gave up 12 bases; unmatched junction bases: 10. The CDR3 covers 14 residues. The CDR3: CASSFEVQGAGQFF. DNA of the CDR3: TGTGCCAGCAGTTTTGAGGTCCAGGGGGCAGGGCAGTTCTTC.

This clonotype came up a few times. The J gene is TRBJ2-7, the V gene TRBV5-1, with TRBD2 matching 7 bases. The CDR3 totals 14 residues. Germline CDR1 SGHRS, CDR2 YFSETQ. J was trimmed by 3 bases and V by 2 bases; bases with no gene match: 5. DNA for the CDR3: TGCGCCAGCAGCTTCGGCGGGAGCTACTACGAGCAGTACTTC. As protein: CASSFGGSYYEQYF.

The chain joins TRBV20-1 to TRBJ2-7, with a tentative D call TRBD1 (6 bases). Germline V gene sequence: CDR1 DFQATT, CDR2 SNEGSKA (reference sequence). The CDR3 is made up of 14 amino acids. Trimming took 0 bases from V and 5 from J, leaving 14 bases between them. The CDR3 sequence: CSARDLQGLDEQYF. In DNA form, the CDR3 reads TGCAGTGCTAGAGATTTGCAGGGGTTGGACGAGCAGTACTTC.

The V gene is TRBV4-1, the J gene TRBJ2-5, with D perhaps matching TRBD1 (5 bases). The germline V and J ends were trimmed by 3 bases and 1 base, with 15 bases remaining between them. CDR1 and CDR2 from the germline V gene are MGHRA and YSYEKL. CDR3 length equals 16 residues. The CDR3 bases are TGCGCCAGCAGCCATCCTGGGCGGACACTCCAAGAGACCCAGTACTTC. This encodes CASSHPGRTLQETQYF.

The genes are TRBV12-3 or TRBV12-4 and TRBJ2-5; 8 bases align to TRBD1. This CDR3 is built from 15 residues. V dropped 3 bases and J dropped 11; count of bases not matched to a gene: 14. The CDR3 spells CASSLLDRAGNEQYF. CDR3 in DNA: TGTGCCAGCAGTTTGTTGGACAGGGCTGGCAATGAGCAGTACTTC.

About this clonotype: Sequence at one end of the junction differs from germline and may be a read error. The chain links TRBV27 to TRBJ1-5, with D tentatively TRBD1 (5 bases). Germline CDR1 reads MNHEY; CDR2 reads SMNVEV (reference sequence). The CDR3 extends over 15 amino acids. The CDR3 bases are TGTGCCAGCATTTTAGGGGTAGAGGGCAATCAGCCCCAGCATTTT. Translated, it gives CASILGVEGNQPQHF.

This clonotype appeared once. The chain is built from TRBV3-1 and TRBJ2-1, with TRBD2 matching 7 bases. From germline, CDR1 is LGHDT and CDR2 YNNKEL (reference sequence). There are 12 residues in the CDR3. The V gene end was trimmed by 3 bases and the J gene end by 15 bases; junction bases not matched to a gene: 8. CDR3 DNA: TGTGCCAGCAGCCAGAGCGGGGAAGGTCCGTTCTTC. It is translated as CASSQSGEGPFF.

The genes are TRBV3-1 and TRBJ2-1; D is ambiguous. The ends were cut back, 1 base at V and 14 bases at J, with 12 bases in the middle. CDR3 length: 12 amino acids. Germline V gene sequence: CDR1 LGHDT, CDR2 YNNKEL (reference sequence). Here the CDR3 DNA reads TGTGCCAGCAGCCAAGGAAGGGCTAAGGAGTTCTTC. This gives the protein CASSQGRAKEFF.

This clonotype was picked up a small number of times. J is TRBJ1-1 and V is TRBV6-5; D uncertain. CDR1 MNHEY and CDR2 SVGAGI come from the germline V gene. The length of the CDR3 is 13 residues. V dropped 4 bases and J dropped 4 bases, with 10 bases sitting between them. This CDR3 reads CASSLQVGTEAFF. For the CDR3, the DNA is TGTGCCAGCAGTTTGCAGGTTGGCACTGAAGCTTTCTTT.

This clonotype was seen more than once but under ten times. The chain couples TRBV7-2 to TRBJ2-2, with TRBD2 identical over 8 bases. The CDR3 runs to 14 residues. CDR1 is SGHTA, CDR2 FQGNSA, per germline. Trimming removed 4 bases from V and 6 bases from J; junction bases left unmatched: 4. The CDR3 coding sequence is TGTGCCAGCAGCTCCTCCGGGGGGGCCGGGGAGCTGTTTTTT. The encoded protein is CASSSSGGAGELFF.

About this clonotype: This could be a read error, since a much larger clone is one nucleotide away. The chain couples TRBV4-2 to TRBJ2-1, with D tentatively TRBD1 (5 bases). V dropped 1 base and J dropped 11 bases, with 12 bases sitting between them. Germline lookup yields CDR1 LGHNA and CDR2 YNFKEQ. The CDR3 has 13 residues. CDR3 sequence reads: CASSQARVNKQFF. CDR3 DNA: TGTGCCAGCAGCCAAGCCAGGGTAAATAAGCAGTTCTTC.

V usage is TRBV13 and J usage is TRBJ2-1; D assignment may be TRBD1 or TRBD2 (5 bases each). CDR3 size: 12 residues. Trimming pared 7 bases from V and 10 bases from J, leaving 14 bases between. CDR1 is PRHDT and CDR2 is FYEKMQ in the germline V gene (reference sequence). In DNA form, the CDR3 reads TGTGCCAGCACCCTTAGATGGGGGGAGCAGTTCTTC. Its translation: CASTLRWGEQFF.

The chain couples TRBV10-3 to TRBJ2-7; D may be TRBD2 (5 bases). The CDR3 totals 15 residues. Germline lookup yields CDR1 ENHRY and CDR2 SYGVKD. V was clipped by 2 bases and J by 0 bases, with 11 bases between them. Here the CDR3 reads CAISEGSFSSYEQYF. In DNA form, the CDR3 reads TGTGCCATCAGTGAGGGGAGTTTCAGCTCCTACGAGCAGTACTTC.

This clonotype was counted a few times. This sequence joins TRBV9 and TRBJ2-3; TRBD2 agrees at 8 bases. Looked up from germline, CDR1 is SGDLS and CDR2 is YYNGEE. The CDR3 runs 15 residues. The V and J ends lost 4 bases and 2 bases, in that order; junction bases with no gene match: 6. The CDR3 nucleotides read TGTGCCAGCAGCCCCAGACTAGCGCTCACAGATACGCAGTATTTT. Translation gives CASSPRLALTDTQYF. The full variable domain, with the rest looked up from reference TRBV9 and TRBJ2-3, is DSGVTQTPKHLITATGQRVTLRCSPRSGDLSVYWYQQSLDQGLQFLIQYYNGEERAKGNILERFSAQQFPDLHSELNLSSLELGDSALYFCASSPRLALTDTQYFGPGTRLTVL.

This clonotype was counted between two and nine times. V gene TRBV27 combines with J gene TRBJ2-3, with a tentative D call TRBD2 (6 bases). V lost 5 bases and J lost 11, with 14 bases in between. CDR1 and CDR2 from the germline V gene are MNHEY and SMNVEV (reference sequence). The CDR3 sequence is 12 residues long. The CDR3 spells CASSPEGRGQYF. The CDR3 DNA is TGTGCCAGCAGTCCGGAGGGCCGGGGGCAGTATTTT.

This chain uses TRBV20-1 with TRBJ2-2; no reliable D call. This CDR3 contains 13 residues. V gave up 6 bases and J gave up 5 bases, with 13 bases separating them. Germline V gives CDR1 DFQATT, CDR2 SNEGSKA (reference sequence). This chain's CDR3 is CSAIRRHTGELFF. CDR3 in DNA: TGCAGTGCCATAAGGAGACATACCGGGGAGCTGTTTTTT.

The CDR3 DNA is TGCAGCGTTAGGGATACGGGAGAGACCCAGTACTTC. Translation gives CSVRDTGETQYF. The gene calls are TRBV29-1 and TRBJ2-5; D not certain. CDR3 length equals 12 residues. V shed 5 bases and J shed 4 bases, with 11 bases lying between them. Germline CDR1 SQVTM, CDR2 ANQGSEA.

The rearrangement links TRBV5-1 to TRBJ2-7; 10 bases align to TRBD1. The J segment lost 3 bases and the V segment lost 3 bases, leaving 12 bases of the junction unmatched. The CDR3 loop spans 17 amino acids. CDR1 and CDR2 (germline): SGHRS, YFSETQ. CDR3 region: CASSSRSRTGGSYEQYF. CDR3 DNA: TGCGCCAGCAGCTCCCGGTCCCGGACAGGGGGAAGCTACGAGCAGTACTTC.

This clonotype was seen only a few times. This chain joins TRBV20-1 and TRBJ2-1; a possible D gene is TRBD1 (5 bases). The CDR3 has 13 residues. The V end lost 6 bases, the J end lost 5 bases, and 14 bases lay between the germline ends. Germline V gives CDR1 DFQATT, CDR2 SNEGSKA (reference sequence). The CDR3 DNA reads TGCAGTGCAACGACAGCATCTCACAATGAGCAGTTCTTC. It codes for CSATTASHNEQFF.

V is TRBV25-1 and J is TRBJ2-5, with D hard to call. The CDR3 totals 13 residues. CDR1 and CDR2 (germline): MGHDK, SYGVNS. V dropped 6 bases and J dropped 1 base, with 9 bases sitting between them. The CDR3, as DNA: TGTGCCAGCAGAGGGTGGGGCCAAGAGACCCAGTACTTC. Translating gives CASRGWGQETQYF.

This clonotype has only a few counts. The J gene is TRBJ1-2, the V gene TRBV25-1; D might be TRBD1 (6 bases). V lost 0 bases to trimming and J lost 2 bases, with 10 bases between them. CDR1 and CDR2 (germline): MGHDK, SYGVNS. The CDR3 runs 15 residues. CDR3 DNA sequence: TGTGCCAGCAGTGAATACGGGGGCATAAACTATGGCTACACCTTC. Its protein is CASSEYGGINYGYTF.

The J gene is TRBJ1-1, the V gene TRBV25-1, with D possibly TRBD1 on 5 matching bases. CDR3 length equals 14 residues. CDR1 and CDR2 (germline): MGHDK, SYGVNS. Trimming took off 9 bases at V and 3 bases at J, with 17 bases between the two ends. CDR3 region: CARQTAIKDTEAFF. The CDR3 coding sequence is TGTGCCAGACAGACAGCTATCAAGGACACTGAAGCTTTCTTT.

The rearrangement uses TRBV28 and TRBJ2-5; 10 bases line up with TRBD2. V gave up 3 bases and J gave up 1 base; unmatched junction bases: 5. CDR1 MDHEN and CDR2 SYDVKM come from the germline V gene. The CDR3 covers 16 residues. CDR3 sequence reads: CASSLRAGGFQETQYF. The CDR3 DNA sequence: TGTGCCAGCAGTTTGAGAGCGGGAGGGTTCCAAGAGACCCAGTACTTC.

This clonotype occurred many times. This chain joins TRBV29-1 and TRBJ2-5; possibly TRBD2 for D (5 bases). The V end was cut by 3 bases, the J end by 2 bases, with 10 bases between. The CDR3 runs 13 residues. CDR1 is SQVTM and CDR2 is ANQGSEA in the germline V gene. Here the CDR3 DNA reads TGCAGCGTTGACACGGGATTACAAGAGACCCAGTACTTC. This translates into CSVDTGLQETQYF.

This clonotype occurred many times. The V gene is TRBV29-1, the J gene TRBJ2-5, with 9 bases identical to TRBD1. Losses at the gene ends were 7 bases for V and 4 bases for J; bases not matched to a gene: 7. The CDR3 contains 13 residues. CDR1 and CDR2 from the germline V gene are SQVTM and ANQGSEA. This CDR3 is CSEGRGQGETQYF. DNA for the CDR3: TGCAGCGAAGGGAGGGGACAGGGAGAGACCCAGTACTTC.